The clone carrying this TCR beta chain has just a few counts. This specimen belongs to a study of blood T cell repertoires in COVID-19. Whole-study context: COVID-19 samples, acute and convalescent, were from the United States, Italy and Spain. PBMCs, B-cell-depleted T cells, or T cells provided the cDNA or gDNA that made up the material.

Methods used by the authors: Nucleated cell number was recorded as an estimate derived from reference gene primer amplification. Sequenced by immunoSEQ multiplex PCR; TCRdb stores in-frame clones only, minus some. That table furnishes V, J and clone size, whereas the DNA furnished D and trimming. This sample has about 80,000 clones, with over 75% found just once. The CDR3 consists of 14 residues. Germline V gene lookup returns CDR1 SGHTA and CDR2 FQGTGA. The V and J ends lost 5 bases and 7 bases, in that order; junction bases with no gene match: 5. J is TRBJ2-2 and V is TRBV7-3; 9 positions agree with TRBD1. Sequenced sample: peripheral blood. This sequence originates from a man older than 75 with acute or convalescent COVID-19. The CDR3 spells CASSPQGAYGELFF. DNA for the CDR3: TGTGCCAGCAGCCCACAGGGGGCGTACGGGGAGCTGTTTTTT.